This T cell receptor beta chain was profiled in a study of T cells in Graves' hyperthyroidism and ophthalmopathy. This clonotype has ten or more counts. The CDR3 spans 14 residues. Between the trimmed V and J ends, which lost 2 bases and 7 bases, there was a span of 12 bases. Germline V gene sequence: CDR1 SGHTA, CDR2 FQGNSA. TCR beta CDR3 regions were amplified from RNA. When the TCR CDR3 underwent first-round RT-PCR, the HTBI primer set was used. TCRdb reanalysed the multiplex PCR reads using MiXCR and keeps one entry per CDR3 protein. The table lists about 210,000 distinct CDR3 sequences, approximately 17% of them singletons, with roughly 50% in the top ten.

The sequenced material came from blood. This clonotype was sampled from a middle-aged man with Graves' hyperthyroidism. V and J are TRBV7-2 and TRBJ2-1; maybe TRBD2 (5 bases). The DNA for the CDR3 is TGTGCCAGCAGCTTAACCAGCGGAGGTAATGAGCAGTTCTTC. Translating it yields CASSLTSGGNEQFF.